This passage covers 27 T cell receptor beta chains from one sample sequenced in a study of long-term antiretroviral therapy in people with HIV. Survey level was the resolution at which the v3.0 immunoSEQ assay ran. Clones were read by immunoSEQ multiplex PCR, and TCRdb kept only the in-frame ones, dropping some. Counted here are about 24,000 clones, approximately 95% occurring once; the ten biggest clones make up about 2%. The specimen comprised unsorted PBMCs, sampled roughly 5 years after starting antiretroviral therapy. The source is a woman in her 50s with HIV.

The gene calls are TRBV11-1 and TRBJ2-7; perhaps TRBD2 as D (6 bases). This CDR3 spans 13 amino acids. Germline V gives CDR1 SGHAT, CDR2 FQDESV (reference sequence). The V gene lost 5 bases and the J gene lost 6 bases, with 14 bases spanning the gap. CDR3 region: CASSPNRDFEQYF. CDR3 sequence (DNA): TGTGCCAGCAGCCCAAATAGGGACTTCGAGCAGTACTTC.

The chain carries TRBV2 and TRBJ2-1, with 10 bases lining up with TRBD2. CDR3 length equals 14 residues. Germline CDR1 SNHLY, CDR2 FYNNEI. V was pared by 6 bases and J by 4 bases, with 3 bases of the junction left unmatched. As DNA, the CDR3 is TGTGCCAGCAGGGGGACTAGCGTGTACAATGAGCAGTTCTTC. This encodes CASRGTSVYNEQFF.

The CDR3 protein is CASSLVFGAAYEQYF. The CDR3 DNA reads TGTGCCAGCAGCTTAGTTTTCGGGGCAGCTTACGAGCAGTACTTC. This chain uses TRBV7-9 with TRBJ2-7; D possibly uses TRBD1 or TRBD2 (5 bases each). There are 15 residues in the CDR3. V was shortened by 1 base and J by 4 bases, with 14 bases between the two germline ends. Germline assignment: CDR1 SEHNR and CDR2 FQNEAQ (reference sequence).

The chain uses TRBV7-3 and TRBJ2-3; D gene unclear. Between the trimmed V and J ends, which lost 2 bases and 4 bases, there was a span of 7 bases. CDR3 size: 13 residues. Looked up from germline, CDR1 is SGHTA and CDR2 is FQGTGA. CDR3 bases: TGTGCCAGCAGCTTAGTGTCGGCAGATACGCAGTATTTT. Translated: CASSLVSADTQYF.

This chain connects TRBV5-1 to TRBJ2-7; a weak D match, TRBD2 (6 bases). The V and J ends lost 0 bases and 6 bases respectively, with 13 bases between them. The CDR3 is 14 amino acids. Germline lookup yields CDR1 SGHRS and CDR2 YFSETQ. The CDR3 loop is CASSLVSGAGEQYF. The DNA of the CDR3 is TGCGCCAGCAGCTTGGTCTCGGGAGCGGGCGAGCAGTACTTC.

This chain uses TRBV9 with TRBJ1-1; D gene uncertain. In germline, CDR1 is SGDLS, CDR2 YYNGEE. With 3 bases removed from V and 2 bases from J, the gap between germline ends came to 11 bases. This CDR3 is built from 14 residues. CDR3 protein: CASSDLRRNTEAFF. The CDR3 coding sequence is TGTGCCAGCAGCGACCTCAGACGAAACACTGAAGCTTTCTTT.

The rearrangement uses TRBV30 and TRBJ2-1; D may be TRBD2 (6 bases). V was shortened by 5 bases and J by 9 bases, with 17 bases between the two germline ends. The germline CDR1 and CDR2 sequences are GTSNPN and SVGIG (reference sequence). The CDR3 is 13 residues long. Here the CDR3 DNA reads TGTGCCTGGGCCGCGGGACTCGTAGGTGAGCAGTTCTTC. Amino acid sequence: CAWAAGLVGEQFF.

This chain joins TRBV6-5 and TRBJ2-3; a weak D match, TRBD1 (6 bases). This CDR3 has 13 residues. V gave up 4 bases and J gave up 4 bases, with 9 bases separating them. The germline V gene encodes CDR1 MNHEY and CDR2 SVGAGI. This chain's CDR3 is CASSSRGPDTQYF. CDR3 coding DNA: TGTGCCAGCAGTTCCAGGGGCCCAGATACGCAGTATTTT.

The chain joins TRBV30 to TRBJ2-7, with a possible D match to TRBD2 (5 bases). Per the germline V gene, CDR1 is GTSNPN and CDR2 is SVGIG (reference sequence). The V gene lost 4 bases and the J gene lost 3 bases, with 16 bases spanning the gap. This CDR3 has 14 amino acids. CDR3 sequence reads: CAWTSRAGNYEQYF. In DNA form, the CDR3 reads TGTGCCTGGACCTCGCGGGCCGGGAACTACGAGCAGTACTTC.

V usage is TRBV9 and J usage is TRBJ2-7; 9 positions agree with TRBD1. Losses at the gene ends were 0 bases for V and 6 bases for J; bases not matched to a gene: 7. CDR1 and CDR2 (germline): SGDLS, YYNGEE. The CDR3 length is 15 residues. CDR3 in amino acids: CASSVAGTGLREQYF. The CDR3 coding sequence is TGTGCCAGCAGCGTAGCAGGGACAGGGTTGCGCGAGCAGTACTTC.

CDR3 amino acids: CASSPRANYGYTF. The DNA of the CDR3 is TGCGCCAGCAGCCCCCGAGCTAACTATGGCTACACCTTC. This chain connects TRBV5-1 to TRBJ1-2; D is unresolved. Trimming shortened V by 4 bases and J by 0 bases, and 7 bases separated the two germline ends. This CDR3 is 13 amino acids long. Germline V gene data show CDR1 as SGHRS and CDR2 as YFSETQ.

This chain connects TRBV4-1 to TRBJ1-4; D is uncertain. This CDR3 is built from 17 residues. The V end lost 2 bases, the J end lost 2 bases, and 15 bases lay between the germline ends. Germline CDR1 MGHRA, CDR2 YSYEKL. The CDR3: CASSQTPGRWTNEKLFF. The DNA of the CDR3 is TGCGCCAGCAGCCAAACTCCTGGACGTTGGACTAATGAAAAACTGTTTTTT.

The V call is TRBV6-5, the J call TRBJ1-5; no clear D gene. Germline CDR1 reads MNHEY; CDR2 reads SVGAGI. The CDR3 loop spans 13 amino acids. V was clipped by 5 bases and J by 3 bases, with 8 bases between them. CDR3 bases: TGTGCCAGCAGTCCCGACACCAATCAGCCCCAGCATTTT. It codes for CASSPDTNQPQHF.

The gene calls are TRBV7-2 and TRBJ2-2; D unresolved. Germline V gene sequence: CDR1 SGHTA, CDR2 FQGNSA. The CDR3 runs 14 residues. V gave up 4 bases and J gave up 4 bases, with 10 bases separating them. CDR3 bases: TGTGCCAGCAGCTACCACCCCTCCACCGGGGAGCTGTTTTTT. Translated, it gives CASSYHPSTGELFF.

V and J are TRBV10-1 and TRBJ2-2; TRBD1 might be the D (6 bases). The V gene's germline CDR1 is WNHNN and CDR2 SYGVQD (reference sequence). The V gene lost 6 bases and the J gene lost 2 bases, with 28 bases spanning the gap. The CDR3 loop spans 20 amino acids. The CDR3 DNA reads as TGCGCCAGCAGAGAGAGGGGGTCTACCACTCGGTTGAGCAACACCGGGGAGCTGTTTTTT. It encodes CASRERGSTTRLSNTGELFF.

The J gene is TRBJ1-2, the V gene TRBV18, with 9 bases fitting TRBD1. The trim removed 2 bases at V and 2 bases at J, leaving 6 bases unmatched. Germline V gives CDR1 KGHSH, CDR2 LQKENI. This CDR3 spans 16 amino acids. CDR3 in DNA: TGTGCCAGCTCACCAAATTCCGGGACAGGGAACTATGGCTACACCTTC. Its translation: CASSPNSGTGNYGYTF.

The V gene is TRBV9, the J gene TRBJ2-7; 8 bases agree with TRBD1. Trimming took 3 bases from V and 3 from J; bases not matched to a gene: 5. Germline V lookup: CDR1 SGDLS, CDR2 YYNGEE. CDR3 length: 14 residues. The CDR3 coding sequence is TGTGCCAGCAGCGGAACCGGGACAGGCTACGAGCAGTACTTC. Residues: CASSGTGTGYEQYF.

This clone was detected only once. This chain links TRBV19 with TRBJ2-1; TRBD2 matches 14 bases. In germline, CDR1 is LNHDA, CDR2 SQIVND (reference sequence). J lost 1 base, V lost 5 bases, and 4 bases had no gene match. The CDR3 is made up of 17 amino acids. CDR3 DNA sequence: TGTGCCAGTAGTCCGGGACTAGCGGGAGAGTCCTACAATGAGCAGTTCTTC. Its translation is CASSPGLAGESYNEQFF.

The rearrangement uses TRBV28 and TRBJ2-7, with 11 positions matching TRBD2. Trimming removed 9 bases from V and 2 bases from J; junction bases left unmatched: 12. Germline CDR1 is MDHEN and CDR2 is SYDVKM. This CDR3 comprises 16 residues. The CDR3 nucleotides read TGTGCCAGTAGCGCCTCGGGACTAGCGGAAACCTACGAGCAGTACTTC. It encodes CASSASGLAETYEQYF. The entire variable domain, with the rest obtained from reference TRBV28 and TRBJ2-7, is as follows: DVKVTQSSRYLVKRTGEKVFLECVQDMDHENMFWYRQDPGLGLRLIYFSYDVKMKEKGDIPEGYSVSREKKERFSLILESASTNQTSMYLCASSASGLAETYEQYFGPGTRLTVT.

The chain has TRBV9 and TRBJ2-2, with 11 bases that match TRBD2. The CDR3 spans 16 residues. Germline assignment: CDR1 SGDLS and CDR2 YYNGEE. Unmatched junction bases numbered 5, after V lost 4 bases and J lost 3 bases. DNA for the CDR3: TGTGCCAGCAGCTTAAGACTAGCGGGACACACCGGGGAGCTGTTTTTT. Protein product: CASSLRLAGHTGELFF.

The rearrangement uses TRBV11-2 and TRBJ2-7, with 11 bases that match TRBD2. Germline values: CDR1 SGHAT, CDR2 FQNNGV. This CDR3 has 16 amino acids. Germline trimming cut 4 bases from V and 4 bases from J; bases unmatched to any gene: 9. CDR3 region: CASSWGLGTSGYEQYF. The CDR3 DNA reads TGTGCCAGCAGCTGGGGTTTGGGGACTAGCGGTTACGAGCAGTACTTC.

The rearrangement links TRBV6-5 to TRBJ1-3; no reliable D call. V shed 2 bases and J shed 0 bases, with 8 bases lying between them. Germline CDR1 and CDR2: MNHEY and SVGAGI. This CDR3 region has 15 residues. The CDR3 loop is CASSYRVNSGNTIYF. In nucleotides, the CDR3 is TGTGCCAGCAGTTACAGGGTTAACTCTGGAAACACCATATATTTT.

This clone appeared once. The chain links TRBV11-1 to TRBJ2-1; D is undetermined. The germline V and J ends were trimmed by 2 bases and 1 base, with 15 bases remaining between them. The germline V gene encodes CDR1 SGHAT and CDR2 FQDESV (reference sequence). This CDR3 contains 17 residues. The CDR3 DNA reads TGTGCCAGCAGCTTACAAGACACGTGGGGATCCTACAATGAGCAGTTCTTC. This encodes CASSLQDTWGSYNEQFF.

The chain employs TRBV7-8 and TRBJ1-5; 7 bases are a match to TRBD1. The CDR3 is 15 residues long. Per germline, CDR1 SGHVS and CDR2 FQNEAQ. The V and J ends lost 5 bases and 2 bases, in that order; junction bases with no gene match: 6. In DNA, the CDR3 is TGTGCCAGCAGCATAGACAGGGTCGGCAATCAGCCCCAGCATTTT. Amino acids: CASSIDRVGNQPQHF.

This chain links TRBV18 with TRBJ1-2; D remains unclear. Germline assignment: CDR1 KGHSH and CDR2 LQKENI. The CDR3 sequence is 14 residues long. V was pared by 2 bases and J by 8 bases, with 15 bases between. The CDR3 sequence is CASSPYDDGGGYTF. Written as DNA, the CDR3 is TGTGCCAGCTCACCATATGATGACGGAGGGGGCTACACCTTC.

The V call is TRBV15, the J call TRBJ2-1, with TRBD2 as a possible D gene (5 bases). The CDR3 loop spans 12 amino acids. V lost 3 bases to trimming and J lost 8 bases, with 8 bases between them. Germline CDR1 and CDR2: LNHNV and YYDKDF (reference sequence). DNA for the CDR3: TGTGCCACCAGCAGGGCCGGGGATGAGCAGTTCTTC. Protein sequence: CATSRAGDEQFF.

This chain links TRBV4-3 with TRBJ2-7; perhaps TRBD2 as D (6 bases). The CDR3 is 17 amino acids. Germline CDR1 LGHNA, CDR2 YSLEER. The V end lost 1 base, the J end lost 0 bases, and 16 bases lay between the germline ends. The CDR3 is CASSQALSSRDSYEQYF. CDR3 in DNA: TGCGCCAGCAGCCAAGCTCTTTCCTCGCGGGACTCCTACGAGCAGTACTTC.